The clone carrying this T cell receptor beta chain appeared many times. Time point noted: newly diagnosed GD, antithyroid drugs for less than 3 months. After RNA was extracted from PBMCs, the TCR library was made from it. This entry comes from a study of regulatory T cells in long-lasting Graves disease. Arm-PCR of CDR3 regions with iRepertoire HTBI primers generated TCR beta libraries. From the multiplex PCR reads, TCRdb called clonotypes with MiXCR, one entry per CDR3 protein. The table records under 450,000 distinct CDR3 sequences, roughly 17% of them present only once. Germline V gene data show CDR1 as SGHAT and CDR2 as FQNNGV. This CDR3 is built from 16 residues. Germline trimming cut 5 bases from V and 2 bases from J; bases unmatched to any gene: 7. A further study also used this sample, focusing on T cells in Graves' hyperthyroidism and ophthalmopathy.

The TCR originated in a woman aged 18-29 years with Graves disease. The sample in question was peripheral blood mononuclear cells (PBMCs), obtained at new diagnosis, from a patient treated with antithyroid drugs. This chain links TRBV11-2 with TRBJ1-3; TRBD1 matches at 9 bases. The CDR3 loop is CASSLTGGAAGNTIYF. For the CDR3, the DNA is TGTGCCAGCAGCCTAACAGGGGGCGCGGCTGGAAACACCATATATTTT.